These 28 T cell receptor beta chains share one sample of origin, sequenced in a study of cytomegalovirus exposure and HLA in healthy donors. The PCR ran on 60 Vbeta and 13 Jbeta primers. This table comes from immunoSEQ multiplex PCR, and its TCRdb copy is limited to in-frame clones, with some not included. Seen here are fewer than 200,000 clones, about three quarters observed once, and the top ten hold 0.7% to 0.8%. The sample consisted of PBMCs. These receptors all come from a female donor in good health and CMV-seronegative.

The chain has TRBV15 and TRBJ2-1; maybe TRBD2 (5 bases). V was trimmed by 0 bases and J by 10 bases, leaving 19 bases between them. Germline CDR1 and CDR2: LNHNV and YYDKDF (reference sequence). The CDR3 is made up of 16 amino acids. The CDR3 here is CATSRDQRTMGSEQFF. CDR3 DNA sequence: TGTGCCACCAGCAGAGACCAGCGGACCATGGGTAGCGAGCAGTTCTTC.

This chain uses TRBV18 with TRBJ2-7, with D tentatively TRBD2 (5 bases). Between the trimmed V and J ends, which lost 3 bases and 0 bases, there was a span of 12 bases. This CDR3 has 15 residues. Germline V gene lookup returns CDR1 KGHSH and CDR2 LQKENI. CDR3 residues: CASSPSGVSSYEQYF. In nucleotides, the CDR3 is TGTGCCAGCTCACCTTCCGGGGTCAGCTCCTACGAGCAGTACTTC.

This clone has only a few counts. The V gene is TRBV7-8, the J gene TRBJ2-1, with 8 nucleotides matching TRBD2. CDR1 is SGHVS and CDR2 is FQNEAQ in the germline V gene. CDR3 length: 18 residues. After removal of 0 bases from V and 6 bases from J, the junction contained 13 bases not matched to a gene. This CDR3 is CASSLAASGLGGGNEQFF. The DNA of the CDR3 is TGTGCCAGCAGCTTAGCGGCCTCGGGACTAGGGGGGGGCAATGAGCAGTTCTTC.

The chain carries TRBV19 and TRBJ2-7; 8 nucleotides align to TRBD2. The germline gives CDR1 LNHDA, CDR2 SQIVND (reference sequence). This CDR3 has 12 residues. With V trimmed by 10 bases and J by 7 bases, 9 bases remained unmatched. The CDR3 reads CAIPGLGREQYF. In DNA, the CDR3 is TGTGCCATCCCGGGACTAGGGAGGGAGCAGTACTTC.

The V call is TRBV5-4, the J call TRBJ2-7; D is perhaps TRBD2 (5 bases). Trimming cost V 0 bases and J 2 bases, with 15 bases left between them. Germline V lookup: CDR1 SGHNT, CDR2 YYREEE (reference sequence). The CDR3 runs to 16 residues. This chain's CDR3 is CASSLAGLPGPYEQYF. CDR3 DNA: TGTGCCAGCAGCTTGGCCGGACTCCCTGGGCCCTACGAGCAGTACTTC.

This chain uses TRBV5-1 with TRBJ2-1; D possibly corresponds to TRBD2 (6 bases). CDR3 size: 20 residues. The V and J ends lost 5 bases and 0 bases respectively, with 27 bases between them. CDR1 and CDR2 (germline): SGHRS, YFSETQ. CDR3 sequence: CASRSDPKILAPSSYNEQFF. CDR3 coding DNA: TGCGCCAGCAGATCAGACCCAAAAATCCTAGCGCCCAGCTCCTACAATGAGCAGTTCTTC.

This clone is a singleton in its sample. This chain connects TRBV21-1 to TRBJ1-3. TRBV21-1 is recorded as a pseudogene. This CDR3 region has 12 residues. The CDR3 DNA is TGTGCCAGCAGCAAAAGCGGGTTGAAGGAATATTTT. It codes for CASSKSGLKEYF.

The chain joins TRBV5-4 to TRBJ2-5, with TRBD1 identical over 10 bases. CDR1 and CDR2 (germline): SGHNT, YYREEE (reference sequence). Trimming cost V 4 bases and J 8 bases; bases outside gene matches: 5. CDR3 size: 13 residues. CDR3 amino acids: CASSQDRGQTQYF. The CDR3 DNA reads as TGTGCCAGCAGCCAAGACAGGGGGCAAACCCAGTACTTC.

The genes are TRBV7-8 and TRBJ1-4; 8 bases fit TRBD1. The germline V gene has CDR1 SGHVS and CDR2 FQNEAQ. The CDR3 spans 14 residues. V lost 3 bases and J lost 8; bases outside the gene matches: 5. CDR3 loop: CASSLAGGLEKLFF. Here the CDR3 DNA reads TGTGCCAGCAGCTTGGCAGGGGGCTTGGAAAAACTGTTTTTT.

The chain links TRBV19 to TRBJ1-1; D gene unclear. Germline CDR1 LNHDA, CDR2 SQIVND (reference sequence). Trimming shortened V by 3 bases and J by 12 bases, and 14 bases separated the two germline ends. The CDR3 totals 12 residues. The CDR3 protein is CASSIRQAATFF. CDR3 bases: TGTGCCAGTAGTATTAGGCAGGCTGCGACTTTCTTT.

The CDR3 DNA follows: TGTGCCAGCAGCGTTAGACCCGGGACAGATACGCAGTATTTT. Translated, it gives CASSVRPGTDTQYF. V gene TRBV9 combines with J gene TRBJ2-3; no clear D gene. This CDR3 is built from 14 residues. Between the trimmed V and J ends, which lost 2 bases and 3 bases, there was a span of 10 bases. Germline CDR1 is SGDLS and CDR2 is YYNGEE.

CDR3 residues: CASSSLPTVDRPQHF. As DNA, the CDR3 is TGTGCCAGCAGCTCCCTACCTACAGTAGATCGTCCCCAGCATTTT. V usage is TRBV5-5 and J usage is TRBJ1-5; D gene unclear. Germline V gives CDR1 SGHKS, CDR2 YYEKEE (reference sequence). The CDR3 runs to 15 residues. The V end was cut by 3 bases, the J end by 10 bases, with 20 bases between.

The chain combines TRBV11-1 with TRBJ1-2; D is possibly TRBD1 (6 bases). Germline lookup yields CDR1 SGHAT and CDR2 FQDESV (reference sequence). Trimming removed 9 bases from V and 7 bases from J, with 15 bases in between. This CDR3 comprises 12 residues. In DNA, the CDR3 is TGTGCCAGGGTGGGGGGGCCGGGTGGCTACACCTTC. Translation: CARVGGPGGYTF.

The rearrangement links TRBV6-1 to TRBJ1-4; D possibly corresponds to TRBD1 (6 bases). V was clipped by 3 bases and J by 11 bases, with 16 bases between them. Germline V gives CDR1 MNHNS, CDR2 SASEGT. CDR3 length equals 14 residues. The CDR3 loop reads CASSDPRGAWKLFF. The CDR3 nucleotides read TGTGCCAGCAGTGACCCCCGGGGGGCGTGGAAACTGTTTTTT.

The chain has TRBV11-2 and TRBJ2-3; unclear D gene. The CDR3 has 17 residues. From germline, CDR1 is SGHAT and CDR2 FQNNGV. Trimming took 3 bases from V and 0 from J, leaving 16 bases between them. CDR3 DNA sequence: TGTGCCAGCAGCTTGCTTGTGACTTCGTCTAGCACAGATACGCAGTATTTT. This translates into CASSLLVTSSSTDTQYF.

This sequence joins TRBV4-3 and TRBJ2-5; the match to TRBD2 covers 7 bases. V dropped 0 bases and J dropped 4; count of bases not matched to a gene: 11. The CDR3 spans 17 residues. Germline V CDR1 and CDR2: LGHNA, YSLEER. In DNA form, the CDR3 reads TGCGCCAGCAGCCAAGATCGCAGCATAGCGGGTCCAGAGACCCAGTACTTC. Translated: CASSQDRSIAGPETQYF.

The count of this clone is one. The V call is TRBV6-7, the J call TRBJ2-5; weak D call: TRBD1 (6 bases). TRBV6-7 is an open reading frame whose function is uncertain. This CDR3 is 15 amino acids long. With 1 base removed from V and 3 bases from J, the gap between germline ends came to 12 bases. CDR3 amino acids: CASSYCGSGEETQYF. In DNA form, the CDR3 reads TGTGCCAGCAGTTACTGTGGTTCAGGGGAAGAGACCCAGTACTTC.

This clone has just a few counts. The rearrangement links TRBV6-4 to TRBJ1-1; 10 nucleotides agree with TRBD1. V shed 5 bases and J 4 bases; nucleotides not matched to a gene: 7. Germline-derived CDR1 and CDR2 are MRHNA and SNTAGT. The CDR3 covers 15 residues. CDR3 coding DNA: TGTGCCAGCAGTTTCGACAGGGGGCGAAGCACTGAAGCTTTCTTT. It translates to CASSFDRGRSTEAFF.

This clone was observed a handful of times. The chain combines TRBV6-6 with TRBJ1-5; 7 positions match TRBD1. This CDR3 is built from 15 residues. CDR1 and CDR2 from the germline V gene are MNHNY and SVGAGI (reference sequence). The J segment lost 6 bases and the V segment lost 7 bases, leaving 12 bases of the junction unmatched. The CDR3 region is CASTPTRQGGQPQHF. The CDR3 region has the DNA TGTGCCAGCACCCCCACTAGACAGGGAGGTCAGCCCCAGCATTTT.

The chain joins TRBV7-8 to TRBJ1-5; tentative D call: TRBD1 (5 bases). CDR3 length: 14 residues. V lost 6 bases and J 0 bases, leaving 9 bases between the germline ends. Germline CDR1 reads SGHVS; CDR2 reads FQNEAQ. The DNA of the CDR3 is TGTGCCAGCAGTCAGGGATATAGCAATCAGCCCCAGCATTTT. This codes for CASSQGYSNQPQHF. The complete variable domain, with remaining parts taken from reference TRBV7-8 and TRBJ1-5, reads GAGVSQSPRYKVAKRGQDVALRCDPISGHVSLFWYQQALGQGPEFLTYFQNEAQLDKSGLPSDRFFAERPEGSVSTLKIQRTQQEDSAVYLCASSQGYSNQPQHFGDGTRLSIL.

The V and J genes are TRBV18 and TRBJ2-3; TRBD2 is a possible D gene (6 bases). Germline assignment: CDR1 KGHSH and CDR2 LQKENI. This CDR3 comprises 18 residues. V was shortened by 1 base and J by 0 bases, with 17 bases between the two germline ends. The CDR3 nucleotides read TGTGCCAGCTCACCACGGGATACAGCGGGTGTTAGCACAGATACGCAGTATTTT. Translated, it gives CASSPRDTAGVSTDTQYF.

The genes are TRBV18 and TRBJ1-3; tentative D call: TRBD1 (5 bases). Germline V gene sequence: CDR1 KGHSH, CDR2 LQKENI. The V gene lost 1 base and the J gene lost 1 base, with 20 bases spanning the gap. This CDR3 spans 19 amino acids. The CDR3 coding sequence is TGTGCCAGCTCACCACAGCAGGGACTATTGTCAACTTCTGGAAACACCATATATTTT. This codes for CASSPQQGLLSTSGNTIYF.

The genes are TRBV27 and TRBJ2-7; no reliable D call. The CDR3 has 12 residues. V lost 3 bases to trimming and J lost 9 bases, with 12 bases between them. CDR1 is MNHEY and CDR2 is SMNVEV in the germline V gene (reference sequence). CDR3 loop: CASSLGSSRQYF. Here the CDR3 DNA reads TGTGCCAGCAGTTTGGGCTCTTCTCGGCAGTACTTC.

V is TRBV10-3 and J is TRBJ2-5; TRBD2 matches 9 bases. The CDR3 extends over 16 amino acids. CDR1 is ENHRY and CDR2 is SYGVKD in the germline V gene. V was pared by 0 bases and J by 5 bases, with 7 bases of the junction left unmatched. CDR3 amino acids: CAISESVAGEGETQYF. CDR3 DNA sequence: TGTGCCATCAGTGAGTCGGTAGCGGGAGAGGGGGAGACCCAGTACTTC.

This clone showed up just once. This chain links TRBV27 with TRBJ1-1; weak D call: TRBD1 (5 bases). The germline V and J ends were trimmed by 3 bases and 6 bases, with 14 bases remaining between them. Germline V gene lookup returns CDR1 MNHEY and CDR2 SMNVEV (reference sequence). CDR3 size: 14 residues. DNA of the CDR3: TGTGCCAGCAGTTTTTCCGGGGGGAAGTCTGAAGCTTTCTTT. Amino acid sequence: CASSFSGGKSEAFF.

The rearrangement links TRBV7-2 to TRBJ2-3, with 7 bases matching TRBD2. This CDR3 comprises 14 residues. After removal of 5 bases from V and 8 bases from J, the junction contained 10 bases not matched to a gene. Germline V gene data show CDR1 as SGHTA and CDR2 as FQGNSA. CDR3 nucleotides: TGTGCCAGCAGCAGGGACCGGGGGGACCTTACGCAGTATTTT. Amino acid sequence: CASSRDRGDLTQYF. Filled out from reference TRBV7-2 and TRBJ2-3, the complete variable domain reads GAGVSQSPSNKVTEKGKDVELRCDPISGHTALYWYRQSLGQGLEFLIYFQGNSAPDKSGLPSDRFSAERTGGSVSTLTIQRTQQEDSAVYLCASSRDRGDLTQYFGPGTRLTVL.

The V gene is TRBV7-9, the J gene TRBJ2-3; 7 bases agree with TRBD2. The germline gives CDR1 SEHNR, CDR2 FQNEAQ (reference sequence). This CDR3 spans 19 amino acids. V was pared by 3 bases and J by 2 bases, with 17 bases of the junction left unmatched. For the CDR3, the DNA is TGTGCCAGCAGCTTGAAGGGCGGAGTGAGGCGGGGGACCACAGATACGCAGTATTTT. This encodes CASSLKGGVRRGTTDTQYF. Full variable domain (outside the CDR3, taken from reference TRBV7-9 and TRBJ2-3): DTGVSQNPRHKITKRGQNVTFRCDPISEHNRLYWYRQTLGQGPEFLTYFQNEAQLEKSRLLSDRFSAERPKGSFSTLEIQRTEQGDSAMYLCASSLKGGVRRGTTDTQYFGPGTRLTVL.

This sequence joins TRBV11-3 and TRBJ2-7; possibly TRBD2 for D (6 bases). The CDR3 length is 13 residues. Trimming cost V 5 bases and J 7 bases, with 15 bases left between them. The V gene's germline CDR1 is SGHNT and CDR2 YENEEA. CDR3 residues: CASSVRGNGEQYF. The DNA for the CDR3 is TGTGCCAGCAGCGTCCGGGGGAACGGAGAGCAGTACTTC.